A selection of T cell receptor beta chains follows, all from one sample in a study of control samples from healthy donors and cancer patients. TCRdb's copy holds only in-frame clones and misses some; the assay was immunoSEQ multiplex PCR. The repertoire holds approximately 160,000 clones, with 80% to 95% as singletons. The sample taken for sequencing was blood. These TCRs come from a woman aged 55 to 70 in good health. The CDR3 runs from the conserved cysteine through the conserved F or W. D genes are given only for firm matches. Expanded clones get a size class; other rows say once, few or many, or leave the size out.

CDR3nt: TGTGCCAGCGAGGGCCGGGGACAGGGGGCCTTCGGACAGTACTTC
CDR3aa: CASEGRGQGAFGQYF
v_gene: TRBV6-5
abundance: once
j_gene: TRBJ2-7
d_gene: TRBD1
len: 15

CDR3nt: TGTGCCAGCAGCTTCGACAGCATACGAAGAAACATTCAGTACTTC
CDR3aa: CASSFDSIRRNIQYF
v_gene: TRBV7-2
abundance: -
j_gene: TRBJ2-4
d_gene: -
len: 15

CDR3nt: TGCACCAGCAGCCAAGTGACCAGATTCTCTGGAAACACCATATATTTT
CDR3aa: CTSSQVTRFSGNTIYF
v_gene: TRBV1
abundance: -
j_gene: TRBJ1-3
d_gene: -
len: 16

CDR3nt: TGCGCCAGCTCATCCCCGGGACAGGGGGTCGGTGAGCAGTTCTTC
CDR3aa: CASSSPGQGVGEQFF
v_gene: TRBV5-1
abundance: -
j_gene: TRBJ2-1
d_gene: TRBD1
len: 15

CDR3nt: TGTGCCAGCAGCCTCCGGAGGGATGGAAACACCATATATTTT
CDR3aa: CASSLRRDGNTIYF
v_gene: TRBV7-9
abundance: -
j_gene: TRBJ1-3
d_gene: -
len: 14

CDR3nt: TGTGCCAGCAGCTTGGGGGACGACCTATATGGCTACACCTTC
CDR3aa: CASSLGDDLYGYTF
v_gene: TRBV5-8
abundance: -
j_gene: TRBJ1-2
d_gene: -
len: 14

CDR3nt: TGTGCCAGCAGCTTCGGGGGACAGGGTAAGAATGAGCAGTTCTTC
CDR3aa: CASSFGGQGKNEQFF
v_gene: TRBV5-8
abundance: -
j_gene: TRBJ2-1
d_gene: TRBD1
len: 15

CDR3nt: TGTGCCAGCAGCTTAGCGGGCATCTACTATGGCTACACCTTC
CDR3aa: CASSLAGIYYGYTF
v_gene: TRBV7-8
abundance: -
j_gene: TRBJ1-2
d_gene: -
len: 14

CDR3nt: TGTGCCAGTAGTATAGAAGCGGGGGAAGCTTTCTTT
CDR3aa: CASSIEAGEAFF
v_gene: TRBV19
abundance: -
j_gene: TRBJ1-1
d_gene: -
len: 12

CDR3nt: TGTGCCAGCAGCTTACAAGGCGATCAGCCCCAGCATTTT
CDR3aa: CASSLQGDQPQHF
v_gene: TRBV5-5
abundance: -
j_gene: TRBJ1-5
d_gene: -
len: 13

CDR3nt: TGTGCCACCAGTGATTCCTCGGGGGGGTTGGAGACCCAGTACTTC
CDR3aa: CATSDSSGGLETQYF
v_gene: TRBV24-1
abundance: -
j_gene: TRBJ2-5
d_gene: TRBD2
len: 15

CDR3nt: TGTGCCACCGAGGGACTAGCGGGATCTCTTGGCACAGATACGCAGTATTTT
CDR3aa: CATEGLAGSLGTDTQYF
v_gene: TRBV24-1
abundance: -
j_gene: TRBJ2-3
d_gene: TRBD2
len: 17

CDR3nt: TGTGCCAGCAGTGGGTCTCCAAAAAATGAAAAACTGTTTTTT
CDR3aa: CASSGSPKNEKLFF
v_gene: TRBV28
abundance: once
j_gene: TRBJ1-4
d_gene: -
len: 14

CDR3nt: TGTGCCAGCAGCTTAGGCGGGGACACCCAAGAGACCCAGTACTTC
CDR3aa: CASSLGGDTQETQYF
v_gene: TRBV11-3
abundance: -
j_gene: TRBJ2-5
d_gene: -
len: 15

CDR3nt: TGTGCCATCAGTGTAGGGGGACCCCTAGTTAATTCACCCCTCCACTTT
CDR3aa: CAISVGGPLVNSPLHF
v_gene: TRBV10-3
abundance: -
j_gene: TRBJ1-6
d_gene: -
len: 16

CDR3nt: TGTGCCAGCTCACCAAATAGGGACACTGAAGCTTTCTTT
CDR3aa: CASSPNRDTEAFF
v_gene: TRBV18
abundance: once
j_gene: TRBJ1-1
d_gene: -
len: 13

CDR3nt: TGCGCCAGCAGCCAACCCACTCGAGGGTCTGACTATGGCTACACCTTC
CDR3aa: CASSQPTRGSDYGYTF
v_gene: TRBV4-1
abundance: -
j_gene: TRBJ1-2
d_gene: -
len: 16

CDR3nt: TGTGCCAGCAGTTACAAACCGGGGTCGGGAGCTGAAGCTTTCTTT
CDR3aa: CASSYKPGSGAEAFF
v_gene: TRBV6-5
abundance: -
j_gene: TRBJ1-1
d_gene: -
len: 15

CDR3nt: TGTGCCACCAGCAGGGAAAACTACAATGAGCAGTTCTTC
CDR3aa: CATSRENYNEQFF
v_gene: TRBV15
abundance: -
j_gene: TRBJ2-1
d_gene: -
len: 13

CDR3nt: TGTGCCAGCAGTTTGTTAGGACAGGGGGCGATGGCTAAAGCTTTCTTT
CDR3aa: CASSLLGQGAMAKAFF
v_gene: TRBV27
abundance: -
j_gene: TRBJ1-1
d_gene: TRBD1
len: 16

CDR3nt: TGTGCCAGCAGTTACTTACTGGGACAGTTAAATGAAGCTTTCTTT
CDR3aa: CASSYLLGQLNEAFF
v_gene: TRBV6-2/TRBV6-3
abundance: -
j_gene: TRBJ1-1
d_gene: TRBD1
len: 15

CDR3nt: TGTGCCTGGAGCGGGAGAAATGAGCAGTTCTTC
CDR3aa: CAWSGRNEQFF
v_gene: TRBV30
abundance: -
j_gene: TRBJ2-1
d_gene: -
len: 11

CDR3nt: TGTGCCAGTAGTATAGGGGAGTCGCCTCAATCCCGCTACACCTTC
CDR3aa: CASSIGESPQSRYTF
v_gene: TRBV19
abundance: -
j_gene: TRBJ1-2
d_gene: -
len: 15

CDR3nt: TGTGCCAGCAGCCTGGGACAGGCCTTCTATGGCTACACCTTC
CDR3aa: CASSLGQAFYGYTF
v_gene: TRBV7-9
abundance: -
j_gene: TRBJ1-2
d_gene: TRBD1
len: 14

CDR3nt: TGTGCCAGCAGTAAATGGTTCTCCGACAGGACATGGCGATATGGCTACACCTTC
CDR3aa: CASSKWFSDRTWRYGYTF
v_gene: TRBV5-6
abundance: -
j_gene: TRBJ1-2
d_gene: -
len: 18

CDR3nt: TGTGCCAGCAGCCAAGGCCGACAGGGCGAGTATGGCTACACCTTC
CDR3aa: CASSQGRQGEYGYTF
v_gene: TRBV4-2
abundance: -
j_gene: TRBJ1-2
d_gene: TRBD1
len: 15

CDR3nt: TGCGCCAGCAGCTTGGGGGCAAGCGGGGGGGATACAGATACGCAGTATTTT
CDR3aa: CASSLGASGGDTDTQYF
v_gene: TRBV5-1
abundance: -
j_gene: TRBJ2-3
d_gene: TRBD2
len: 17

CDR3nt: TGTGCCGTAGACATCTATGGCTACACCTTC
CDR3aa: CAVDIYGYTF
v_gene: TRBV30
abundance: -
j_gene: TRBJ1-2
d_gene: -
len: 10

CDR3nt: TGTGCCAGCAGCGTGAGGGCAGGGCGGACAGATACGCAGTATTTT
CDR3aa: CASSVRAGRTDTQYF
v_gene: TRBV5-6
abundance: -
j_gene: TRBJ2-3
d_gene: -
len: 15

CDR3nt: TGTGCCAGCAGTTTGATCGAATACACCATATATTTT
CDR3aa: CASSLIEYTIYF
v_gene: TRBV12-3/TRBV12-4
abundance: once
j_gene: TRBJ1-3
d_gene: -
len: 12

CDR3nt: TGTGCCAGCTCACTTCAAGGACAGGGAGCGACTGGAAACACCATATATTTT
CDR3aa: CASSLQGQGATGNTIYF
v_gene: TRBV18
abundance: -
j_gene: TRBJ1-3
d_gene: TRBD1
len: 17

CDR3nt: TGCGCCAGCAGTGAGTCATCCGGACAGGGAGGCACCGGGGAGCTGTTTTTT
CDR3aa: CASSESSGQGGTGELFF
v_gene: TRBV10-1
abundance: -
j_gene: TRBJ2-2
d_gene: TRBD1
len: 17

CDR3nt: TGTGCCAGTAGTTTTCCCGGGGGATCTGAAGCTTTCTTT
CDR3aa: CASSFPGGSEAFF
v_gene: TRBV19
abundance: -
j_gene: TRBJ1-1
d_gene: -
len: 13

CDR3nt: TGTGCCAGCAGCATGTCGGCACTAGCTCTAAGGAATGAGCAGTTCTTC
CDR3aa: CASSMSALALRNEQFF
v_gene: TRBV7-9
abundance: -
j_gene: TRBJ2-1
d_gene: -
len: 16

CDR3nt: TGTGCCAGCAGCCGCACCGGGACAGCCACAGATACGCAGTATTTT
CDR3aa: CASSRTGTATDTQYF
v_gene: TRBV11-2
abundance: -
j_gene: TRBJ2-3
d_gene: TRBD1
len: 15

CDR3nt: TGTGCCAGCAGCCCCTTGGGGGCGCGTGACTATGGCTACACCTTC
CDR3aa: CASSPLGARDYGYTF
v_gene: TRBV5-4
abundance: -
j_gene: TRBJ1-2
d_gene: -
len: 15

CDR3nt: TGTGCCAGCAGCAAAGCCCAGGGGGGAGAGACCCAGTACTTC
CDR3aa: CASSKAQGGETQYF
v_gene: TRBV21-1
abundance: -
j_gene: TRBJ2-5
d_gene: -
len: 14

CDR3nt: TGTGCCAGCAGTTCTAACTCACCCCTCCACTTT
CDR3aa: CASSSNSPLHF
v_gene: TRBV12-3/TRBV12-4
abundance: -
j_gene: TRBJ1-6
d_gene: -
len: 11

CDR3nt: TGTGCCATCAGTGAGGTACAAGGACGCTCTGGAAACACCATATATTTT
CDR3aa: CAISEVQGRSGNTIYF
v_gene: TRBV10-3
abundance: -
j_gene: TRBJ1-3
d_gene: -
len: 16

CDR3nt: TGCGCCAGCAGCGTCCGGTTGAACACTGAAGCTTTCTTT
CDR3aa: CASSVRLNTEAFF
v_gene: TRBV5-1
abundance: -
j_gene: TRBJ1-1
d_gene: -
len: 13

CDR3nt: TGTGCCAGCTCACCACTCACTCTGAACACTGAAGCTTTCTTT
CDR3aa: CASSPLTLNTEAFF
v_gene: TRBV18
abundance: -
j_gene: TRBJ1-1
d_gene: -
len: 14

CDR3nt: TGCGCCAGCAGCTTGGGGGACTTACGAGCGGGGGCGAGCACAGATACGCAGTATTTT
CDR3aa: CASSLGDLRAGASTDTQYF
v_gene: TRBV5-1
abundance: -
j_gene: TRBJ2-3
d_gene: TRBD2
len: 19

CDR3nt: TGTGCCAGCAGAGACGGCGGGGTTGCCCAGCATTTT
CDR3aa: CASRDGGVAQHF
v_gene: TRBV2
abundance: -
j_gene: TRBJ1-5
d_gene: -
len: 12

CDR3nt: TGCGCCAGCAGCTCGACGTGGACGGGGAACACTGAAGCTTTCTTT
CDR3aa: CASSSTWTGNTEAFF
v_gene: TRBV5-1
abundance: -
j_gene: TRBJ1-1
d_gene: -
len: 15

CDR3nt: TGTGCCAGCAGCTTAGTTTCGGGATTCGGCTACACCTTC
CDR3aa: CASSLVSGFGYTF
v_gene: TRBV11-3
abundance: -
j_gene: TRBJ1-2
d_gene: -
len: 13

CDR3nt: TGTGCCAGCAGTTACGTGGGACAGGGGGGTTCACCCCTCCACTTT
CDR3aa: CASSYVGQGGSPLHF
v_gene: TRBV6-5
abundance: -
j_gene: TRBJ1-6
d_gene: TRBD1
len: 15

CDR3nt: TGTGCCAGCAGACCCGGGCAGTATAATTCACCCCTCCACTTT
CDR3aa: CASRPGQYNSPLHF
v_gene: TRBV28
abundance: -
j_gene: TRBJ1-6
d_gene: -
len: 14

CDR3nt: TGTGCCAGCAGTCCCTCGGGACAGCTAATTCGGACCACTGAAGCTTTCTTT
CDR3aa: CASSPSGQLIRTTEAFF
v_gene: TRBV28
abundance: few
j_gene: TRBJ1-1
d_gene: TRBD1
len: 17

CDR3nt: TGTGCCTGGAGTCACAGCTATGGCTACACCTTC
CDR3aa: CAWSHSYGYTF
v_gene: TRBV30
abundance: -
j_gene: TRBJ1-2
d_gene: -
len: 11

CDR3nt: TGCGCCAGCAGCCAAGTCCGGGGGCGCAGCTATGGCTACACCTTC
CDR3aa: CASSQVRGRSYGYTF
v_gene: TRBV4-1
abundance: once
j_gene: TRBJ1-2
d_gene: -
len: 15

CDR3nt: TGTGCCAGCAGCTTAGGAGGGGGCAGGAGCAATCAGCCCCAGCATTTT
CDR3aa: CASSLGGGRSNQPQHF
v_gene: TRBV7-9
abundance: -
j_gene: TRBJ1-5
d_gene: TRBD1
len: 16

CDR3nt: TGTGCCAGCAGCTTAGGCCTTCTAGGCGTTCGGGATAATGAGCAGTTCTTC
CDR3aa: CASSLGLLGVRDNEQFF
v_gene: TRBV11-2
abundance: -
j_gene: TRBJ2-1
d_gene: -
len: 17

CDR3nt: TGTGCCAGCAGTTCGCGGCTGGGTTCTGGAAACACCATATATTTT
CDR3aa: CASSSRLGSGNTIYF
v_gene: TRBV6-2/TRBV6-3
abundance: -
j_gene: TRBJ1-3
d_gene: -
len: 15